A selection of T cell receptor beta chains follows, all from one sample in a study of CD8+ T cells in alopecia areata. Only in-frame clones appear in the TCRdb table, and some are missing; sequencing was by immunoSEQ multiplex PCR. The sample comprises around 65,000 clones, approximately 45% of which are singletons, and about 18% rests with the top ten. The specimen was CD8+ T cells sorted from blood, collected at week 0. The receptor set was obtained from a human donor with alopecia areata. CDR3s include the opening cysteine and the closing phenylalanine or tryptophan. Fields, in order: J gene, clone size, V gene, D gene, CDR3 length, CDR3 protein, CDR3 DNA. D genes are given only for firm matches. Size values are once, few and many counts, or a class for expanded clones, and some rows have none.

TRBJ2-7 few TRBV2 - 10 CASKDYEQYF TGTGCCAGCAAAGACTACGAGCAGTACTTC
TRBJ2-7 - TRBV4-1 - 13 CASSHRGGYEQYF TGCGCCAGCAGCCACAGGGGGGGCTACGAGCAGTACTTC
TRBJ2-7 few TRBV15 - 18 CATSRELVVAEGPYEQYF TGTGCCACCAGCAGAGAATTGGTGGTAGCGGAGGGACCCTACGAGCAGTACTTC
TRBJ1-1 few TRBV4-1 - 15 CASSQEGRGDTEAFF TGCGCCAGCAGCCAAGAGGGTCGGGGGGACACTGAAGCTTTCTTT
TRBJ2-7 - TRBV13 - 14 CASSSTVSSYEQYF TGTGCCAGCAGCTCGACAGTTAGCTCCTACGAGCAGTACTTC
TRBJ2-4 - TRBV13 - 14 CASSSDRSGDIQYF TGTGCCAGCAGCTCGGACAGAAGCGGAGACATTCAGTACTTC
TRBJ2-7 - TRBV27 TRBD2 12 CASITGGYEQYF TGTGCCAGCATCACGGGGGGCTACGAGCAGTACTTC
TRBJ1-2 - TRBV19 - 12 CASSWKDYGYTF TGTGCCAGTAGCTGGAAGGACTATGGCTACACCTTC
TRBJ2-1 - TRBV6-5 TRBD2 15 CASSWGLAGYNEQFF TGTGCCAGCAGTTGGGGACTAGCGGGCTACAATGAGCAGTTCTTC
TRBJ2-2 - TRBV30 - 13 CAWSVLDAGELFF TGTGCCTGGAGTGTACTGGACGCCGGGGAGCTGTTTTTT
TRBJ2-7 few TRBV29-1 TRBD2 14 CSVVGGEARYEQYF TGCAGCGTTGTGGGGGGGGAGGCCCGCTACGAGCAGTACTTC
TRBJ2-7 few TRBV5-1 - 17 CASSQQPYGTQNYEQYF TGCGCCAGCAGCCAACAACCCTACGGGACACAGAACTACGAGCAGTACTTC
TRBJ2-1 - TRBV30 TRBD2 18 CAWTSRTSGVSSYNEQFF TGTGCCTGGACCAGTAGGACTAGCGGGGTCAGCTCCTACAATGAGCAGTTCTTC
TRBJ2-1 few TRBV9 - 11 CASSIKNEQFF TGTGCCAGCAGCATTAAGAATGAGCAGTTCTTC
TRBJ2-1 - TRBV6-5 TRBD2 14 CATQALGGSNEQFF TGTGCCACCCAAGCGTTAGGCGGGAGCAATGAGCAGTTCTTC
TRBJ2-3 few TRBV25-1 - 16 CASSESPSSLTDTQYF TGTGCCAGCAGTGAATCCCCTAGCAGCCTCACAGATACGCAGTATTTT
TRBJ1-5 - TRBV15 - 14 CATRGRGSNQPQHF TGTGCCACCCGCGGAAGGGGTAGCAATCAGCCCCAGCATTTT
TRBJ2-5 few TRBV7-9 TRBD2 13 CATYSSGVGTQYF TGTGCCACCTACTCCAGCGGGGTAGGCACCCAGTACTTC
TRBJ2-1 - TRBV2 TRBD2 15 CASRGEGNSYNEQFF TGTGCCAGCAGGGGGGAGGGCAACTCCTACAATGAGCAGTTCTTC
TRBJ2-7 - TRBV9 TRBD2 14 CASSAGTSGSEQYF TGTGCCAGCAGCGCCGGGACTAGCGGGAGCGAGCAGTACTTC
TRBJ2-1 once TRBV4-1 - 15 CASSQEWTATNEQFF TGCGCCAGCAGCCAAGAATGGACAGCCACCAATGAGCAGTTCTTC
TRBJ2-7 - TRBV29-1 - 11 CSVVRSYEQYF TGCAGCGTCGTTAGATCTTACGAGCAGTACTTC
TRBJ2-7 - TRBV13 TRBD1 15 CASSFPGQGLYEQYF TGTGCCAGCAGTTTCCCCGGACAGGGCCTCTACGAGCAGTACTTC
TRBJ1-1 - TRBV29-1 TRBD1 16 CSANRGYQGPGTEAFF TGCAGCGCGAACAGGGGGTATCAGGGGCCGGGCACTGAAGCTTTCTTT
TRBJ2-5 - TRBV19 - 14 CASGGLSKQETQYF TGTGCCAGCGGAGGACTTTCCAAGCAAGAGACCCAGTACTTC
TRBJ2-1 few TRBV9 - 15 CASSSVMGSYNEQFF TGTGCCAGCAGCTCGGTGATGGGCTCCTACAATGAGCAGTTCTTC
TRBJ2-3 few TRBV29-1 - 14 CSVEWWQTTDTQYF TGCAGCGTTGAATGGTGGCAAACCACAGATACGCAGTATTTT
TRBJ1-1 - TRBV29-1 TRBD1 14 CSAKTGTGNTEAFF TGCAGCGCAAAAACCGGGACAGGGAACACTGAAGCTTTCTTT